This T cell receptor (beta chain) is drawn from a study of T cell responses to AZD1222 COVID-19 vaccine. In the study overall: Samples with a second dose at about 4 or about 12 weeks were pooled together. General study results and limits: Targets within unmutated variant regions were reportedly found for nearly half of spike-specific TCRs. Just a handful of AZD1222 recipients tested seropositive at baseline.

The repertoire was sequenced with immunoSEQ multiplex PCR; TCRdb's copy has only in-frame clones and lacks some. The profile shows some 160,000 clones, around 90% of them singletons. For this clone: Its antigen remains unidentified.

V lost 4 bases to trimming and J lost 1 base, with 5 bases between them. CDR3 length: 13 residues. Germline V gives CDR1 LGHDT, CDR2 YNNKEL (reference sequence). The sequencing used peripheral blood, collected on day 0 of AZD1222 vaccination. The sequence was collected from an adult in good health. V and J are TRBV3-1 (or the pseudogene TRBV3-2) and TRBJ1-5; unclear D gene. The CDR3 DNA follows: TGTGCCAGCAGCCCCCGGAGCAATCAGCCCCAGCATTTT. It yields the protein CASSPRSNQPQHF.